A selection of T cell receptor beta chains follows, all from one sample in a study of T cell repertoires in cytomegalovirus infection. TCRdb called the reads again in MiXCR, with one record for every CDR3 protein. This table has over 100,000 distinct CDR3 sequences, about 28% appearing once. Their antigens are not known. The source was CD8+ T cells from cultured PBMCs, collected from culture after CMV antigen stimulation. These TCRs come from a human donor in good health (CMV status not recorded). Some clones in this sample may be carry-over from other donors' samples. Both conserved end residues are part of each CDR3. D genes are given only for firm matches. Clone size is given for some rows only: seen once, a few or many times, or a class if the clone is expanded.

d_gene,j_gene,abundance,v_gene,CDR3nt,CDR3aa
TRBD1,TRBJ1-2,once,TRBV20-1,TGCAGTGCTAGAGATCAGGGGGACATGGGCTACACCTTC,CSARDQGDMGYTF
TRBD1,TRBJ1-2,-,TRBV2,TGTGCCAGCAGTGAACGGACAGGGTACGGCTACACCTTC,CASSERTGYGYTF
-,TRBJ2-2,many,TRBV29-1,TGCAGCGTTGAAGGAGGGGAAGGGAACACCGGGGAGCTGTTTTTT,CSVEGGEGNTGELFF
-,TRBJ1-2,-,TRBV9,TGTGCCAGCAGCGGAGCTCTACCGGCGGGGGGCTACACCTTC,CASSGALPAGGYTF
-,TRBJ1-2,few,TRBV7-6,TGTGCCAGCAGCTTAGTTTCCGGGACACTTAACTATGGCTACACCTTC,CASSLVSGTLNYGYTF
-,TRBJ1-5,medium-sized,TRBV7-9,TGTGCCAGCAGCTTAATCAATCAGCCCCAGCATTTT,CASSLINQPQHF
-,TRBJ1-1,-,TRBV6-5,TGTGCCAGCAGGACGGGGACTGAAGCTTTCTTT,CASRTGTEAFF
-,TRBJ2-7,-,TRBV27,TGTGCCAGCAGTTTATCGATCTCAGGGCGGGGAGTTTACGAGCAGTACTTC,CASSLSISGRGVYEQYF
-,TRBJ2-3,-,TRBV12-3/TRBV12-4,TGTGCCAGCAGTAGGGGGGTCACAGATACGCAGTATTTT,CASSRGVTDTQYF
-,TRBJ1-1,-,TRBV7-6,TGTGCCAGCAGCTTCGGGAGAAACACTGAAGCTTTCTTT,CASSFGRNTEAFF
-,TRBJ2-1,-,TRBV19,TGTGCCAGTAGTACCAGAACTTCCCTGAGACACAATGAGCAGTTCTTC,CASSTRTSLRHNEQFF
TRBD1,TRBJ2-7,-,TRBV12-3/TRBV12-4,TGTGCCAGCAGTTCCGCCTGGACAGGGGGAATCTACGAGCAGTACTTC,CASSSAWTGGIYEQYF
-,TRBJ1-5,once,TRBV5-6,TGTGCCAGCGCCCCCGGCGCAGGTGTTAATCAGCCCCAGCATTTT,CASAPGAGVNQPQHF
TRBD1,TRBJ2-1,few,TRBV9,TGTGCCAGCAGAGACGACAGGGGCTCTAGCAATGAGCAGTTCTTC,CASRDDRGSSNEQFF
TRBD1,TRBJ1-1,-,TRBV20-1,TGCAGTGCTGATGACAGGGAGAACACTGAAGCTTTCTTT,CSADDRENTEAFF
TRBD1,TRBJ1-1,-,TRBV28,TGTGCCAGCAGTCCCTGGACAGGGGGAAACACTGAAGCTTTCTTT,CASSPWTGGNTEAFF
-,TRBJ2-1,many,TRBV27,TGTGCCAGCAGCCCCTGGGACGGGGAGCAGTTCTTC,CASSPWDGEQFF
TRBD2,TRBJ2-1,few,TRBV6-5,TGTGCCAGCAGAAACGGGTTGCGGGGGGGCCGGGAGCAGTTCTTC,CASRNGLRGGREQFF
-,TRBJ2-7,many,TRBV7-6,TGTGCCAGCAGCATTGGGGCCTCCTACGAGCAGTACTTC,CASSIGASYEQYF
TRBD2,TRBJ2-3,-,TRBV5-6,TGTGCCTCCCGAGCGGGAGGGCTGGCAGATACGCAGTATTTT,CASRAGGLADTQYF
TRBD2,TRBJ2-1,few,TRBV10-3,TGTGCCATCAGTCTAGCGGGGGGCAACAATGAGCAGTTCTTC,CAISLAGGNNEQFF
-,TRBJ1-2,-,TRBV7-4,TGTGCCAGCAGCTCCCTGGGTGAGGAGAACTATGGCTACACCTTC,CASSSLGEENYGYTF
TRBD1,TRBJ1-1,-,TRBV12-3/TRBV12-4,TGTGCCAGCAGTATTTCTAAGGGACAGAGGGCTTTCTTT,CASSISKGQRAFF
-,TRBJ2-1,many,TRBV20-1,TGCAGTGCTAAACAGGGCTACAATGAGCAGTTCTTC,CSAKQGYNEQFF
TRBD2,TRBJ2-1,few,TRBV6-5,TGTGCCAGCAGACCTCTAGCGGGGGGGTACAATGAGCAGTTCTTC,CASRPLAGGYNEQFF
-,TRBJ2-3,many,TRBV19,TGTGCCAGTAGTGCCCTAGCAGCCGGCACAGATACGCAGTATTTT,CASSALAAGTDTQYF
-,TRBJ2-1,many,TRBV12-3/TRBV12-4,TGTGCCAGCAGACCCAACAGGGTACTGTCGAATGAGCAGTTCTTC,CASRPNRVLSNEQFF
TRBD2,TRBJ2-1,-,TRBV12-3/TRBV12-4,TGTGCCAGCACCATCTCGAAAATTGAAACTAGCGGGGGGACTTACAATGAGCAGTTCTTC,CASTISKIETSGGTYNEQFF
-,TRBJ1-1,-,TRBV4-1,TGCGCCAGCAGCCTCCGAGCAGGGTTGAACACTGAAGCTTTCTTT,CASSLRAGLNTEAFF
-,TRBJ2-3,-,TRBV2,TGTGCCAGCAGTGTTTTATGGGGAGATACGCAGTATTTT,CASSVLWGDTQYF
TRBD1,TRBJ1-1,-,TRBV5-1,TGCGCCAGCAGCTTGGCGGGACAGGCCCACACTGAAGCTTTCTTT,CASSLAGQAHTEAFF
TRBD1,TRBJ2-7,few,TRBV29-1,TGCAGCGTTTGGGACAGCAGAGACTACGAGCAGTACTTC,CSVWDSRDYEQYF
TRBD1,TRBJ2-7,-,TRBV12-3/TRBV12-4,TGTGCCAGCAGTTTCGGGGACAGTTCCTACGAGCAGTACTTC,CASSFGDSSYEQYF
-,TRBJ2-1,-,TRBV7-4,TGTGCCAGCAGCTTAGGAGGTACTGAGCAGTTCTTC,CASSLGGTEQFF
-,TRBJ2-5,many,TRBV28,TGTGCCAGCACCGGGGGAGAGACCCAGTACTTC,CASTGGETQYF
-,TRBJ2-5,few,TRBV7-9,TGTGCCAGCAGCTTCGGGGAAGGGAGAAAGACCCAGTACTTC,CASSFGEGRKTQYF
TRBD1,TRBJ1-1,-,TRBV5-1,TGCGCCAGCACCCGCGCCGGGACAGGGGGCACCCTTGGTACTGAAGCTTTCTTT,CASTRAGTGGTLGTEAFF
-,TRBJ1-2,few,TRBV19,TGTGCCAGTAGTATGGTACAGGCTTCCTCTGGCTACACCTTC,CASSMVQASSGYTF
TRBD1,TRBJ2-7,-,TRBV4-1,TGCGCCAGCAGCCCTATAATACAGGGGGCATACGAGCAGTACTTC,CASSPIIQGAYEQYF
-,TRBJ1-2,-,TRBV12-3/TRBV12-4,TGTGCCAGCAGTTTCACGGGGGCCGAAGGCTACACCTTC,CASSFTGAEGYTF
TRBD1,TRBJ1-1,-,TRBV27,TGTGCCAGCAGTTTATCGATCGGGCAGGGGGGTGAAGCTTTCTTT,CASSLSIGQGGEAFF
-,TRBJ2-1,many,TRBV12-3/TRBV12-4,TGTGCCAGCAGTTACATGGCGGTTTCCTACAATGAGCAGTTCTTC,CASSYMAVSYNEQFF
TRBD2,TRBJ2-1,many,TRBV27,TGTGCCAGCAGTCTACTAGCGGGGGCCTACAATGAGCAGTTCTTC,CASSLLAGAYNEQFF
-,TRBJ2-7,-,TRBV12-3/TRBV12-4,TGTGCCAGCAGTTTAGCGCCAGGCCTCCTGGACCCGAACGGCTACGAGCAGTACTTC,CASSLAPGLLDPNGYEQYF
TRBD1,TRBJ2-7,once,TRBV27,TGTGCCAGCAATACCCAGGGGGCGGAGGCCGAGCAGTACTTC,CASNTQGAEAEQYF
-,TRBJ1-2,-,TRBV7-9,TGTGCCAGCAGCCCCGCTACAGGGTTTAAGACTAATGGCTACACCTTC,CASSPATGFKTNGYTF
TRBD2,TRBJ2-3,many,TRBV7-2,TGTGCCAGCAGCTCTCGGGGACTAGCGGGGGAAACAGATACGCAGTATTTT,CASSSRGLAGETDTQYF
-,TRBJ2-2,once,TRBV6-2/TRBV6-3,TGTGCCAGCAGTCCCTTGGGGACCGGGGGGCTGTTTTTT,CASSPLGTGGLFF
-,TRBJ1-1,-,TRBV2,TGTGCCAGCAGGGCCCATTGGGGTTTTGACACTGAAGCTTTCTTT,CASRAHWGFDTEAFF
-,TRBJ2-1,-,TRBV7-6,TGTGCCAGCAGCTCGGGTTTGGGGAGTGAGCAGTTCTTC,CASSSGLGSEQFF
-,TRBJ2-1,-,TRBV28,TGTGCCAGCAGTTTTTTCGGGGAATACAATGAGCAGTTCTTC,CASSFFGEYNEQFF
-,TRBJ2-3,-,TRBV5-1,TGCGCCAGCAGCTTCTACCAGGGTGGCACAGATACGCAGTATTTT,CASSFYQGGTDTQYF
TRBD1,TRBJ1-4,few,TRBV6-1,TGTGCCAGCATCCGCCGGGACAGGGTCTATGAAAAACTGTTTTTT,CASIRRDRVYEKLFF
-,TRBJ1-1,-,TRBV28,TGTGCCAGCAGTCCCGGGATATTTGAAGCTTTCTTT,CASSPGIFEAFF
-,TRBJ1-5,-,TRBV9,TGTGCCAGCAGCGTAGGGGGGGCAGGTCAGCCCCAGCATTTT,CASSVGGAGQPQHF
-,TRBJ2-1,-,TRBV6-1,TGTGCCAGCAGTGATGGGCCCGGGGACAATGAGCAGTTCTTC,CASSDGPGDNEQFF
-,TRBJ2-2,-,TRBV27,TGTGCCAGCAGTTTATACGTAGGGGTGACCGGGGAGCTGTTTTTT,CASSLYVGVTGELFF
TRBD1,TRBJ1-6,-,TRBV3-1,TGTGCCAGCAGCCAAGGAGGGACAGCCTTTGACAATTCACCCCTCCACTTT,CASSQGGTAFDNSPLHF
TRBD1,TRBJ1-1,few,TRBV7-6,TGTGCCAGCAGCAAAGAAGGGACAGGCTATCGATTGAACACTGAAGCTTTCTTT,CASSKEGTGYRLNTEAFF